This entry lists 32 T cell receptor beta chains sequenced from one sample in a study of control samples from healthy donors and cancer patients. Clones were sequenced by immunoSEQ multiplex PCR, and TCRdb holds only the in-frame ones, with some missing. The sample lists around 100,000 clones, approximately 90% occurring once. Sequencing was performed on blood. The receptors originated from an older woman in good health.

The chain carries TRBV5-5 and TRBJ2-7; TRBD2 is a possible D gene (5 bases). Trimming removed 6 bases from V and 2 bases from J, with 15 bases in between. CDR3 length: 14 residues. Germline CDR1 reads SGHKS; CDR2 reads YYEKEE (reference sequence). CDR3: CASTWGAFAYEQYF. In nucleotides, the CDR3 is TGTGCCAGCACTTGGGGAGCCTTCGCCTACGAGCAGTACTTC.

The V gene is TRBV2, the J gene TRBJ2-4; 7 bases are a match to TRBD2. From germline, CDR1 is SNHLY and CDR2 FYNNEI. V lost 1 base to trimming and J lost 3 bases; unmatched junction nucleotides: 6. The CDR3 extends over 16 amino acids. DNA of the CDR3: TGTGCCAGCAGTGAAGGCCGGGGGGTGGGCAAAAACATTCAGTACTTC. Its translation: CASSEGRGVGKNIQYF.

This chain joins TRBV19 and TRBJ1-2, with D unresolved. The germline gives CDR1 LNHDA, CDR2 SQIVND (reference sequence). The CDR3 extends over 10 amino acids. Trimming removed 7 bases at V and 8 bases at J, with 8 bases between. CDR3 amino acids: CASNFGGYTF. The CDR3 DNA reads TGTGCCAGTAACTTCGGCGGCTACACCTTC.

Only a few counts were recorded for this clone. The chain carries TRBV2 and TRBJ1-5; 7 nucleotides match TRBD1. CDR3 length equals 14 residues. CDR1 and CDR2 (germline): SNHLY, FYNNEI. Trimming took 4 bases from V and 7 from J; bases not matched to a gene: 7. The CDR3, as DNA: TGTGCCAGCAGTGTCGGACAGGCACGGCAGCCCCAGCATTTT. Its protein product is CASSVGQARQPQHF.

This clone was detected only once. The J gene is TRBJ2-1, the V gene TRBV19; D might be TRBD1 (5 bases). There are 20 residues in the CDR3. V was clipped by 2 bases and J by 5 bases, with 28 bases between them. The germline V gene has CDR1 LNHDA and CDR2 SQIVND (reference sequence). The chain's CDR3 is CASSIKGKAAALPRNNEQFF. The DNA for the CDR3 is TGTGCCAGTAGTATAAAGGGGAAGGCGGCGGCCCTCCCGCGGAACAATGAGCAGTTCTTC.

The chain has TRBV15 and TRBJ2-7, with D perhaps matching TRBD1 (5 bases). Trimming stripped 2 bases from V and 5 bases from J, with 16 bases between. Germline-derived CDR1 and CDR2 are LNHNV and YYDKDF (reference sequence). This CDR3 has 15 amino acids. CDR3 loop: CATSRRQGAFDEQYF. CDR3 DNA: TGTGCCACCAGCAGAAGACAAGGGGCGTTCGACGAGCAGTACTTC.

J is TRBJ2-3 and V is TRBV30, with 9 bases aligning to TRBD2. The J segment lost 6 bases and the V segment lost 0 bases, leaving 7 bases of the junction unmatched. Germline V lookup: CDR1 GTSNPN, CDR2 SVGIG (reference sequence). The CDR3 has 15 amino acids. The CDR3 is CAWSVGAGGSDTQYF. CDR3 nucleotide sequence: TGTGCCTGGAGTGTTGGAGCGGGGGGCAGCGATACGCAGTATTTT.

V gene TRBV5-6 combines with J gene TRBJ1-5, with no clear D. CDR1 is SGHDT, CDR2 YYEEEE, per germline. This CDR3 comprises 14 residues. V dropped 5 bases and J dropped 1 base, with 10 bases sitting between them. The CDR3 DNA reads TGTGCCAGCAGTTACCGAGAGAGCAATCAGCCCCAGCATTTT. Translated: CASSYRESNQPQHF.

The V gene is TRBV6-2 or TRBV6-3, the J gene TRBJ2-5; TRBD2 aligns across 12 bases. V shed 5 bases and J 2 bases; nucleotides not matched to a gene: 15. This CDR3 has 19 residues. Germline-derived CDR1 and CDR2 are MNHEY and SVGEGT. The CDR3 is CASSPLRLAGGPGQETQYF. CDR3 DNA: TGTGCCAGCAGTCCCCTTCGGCTAGCGGGAGGGCCCGGGCAAGAGACCCAGTACTTC.

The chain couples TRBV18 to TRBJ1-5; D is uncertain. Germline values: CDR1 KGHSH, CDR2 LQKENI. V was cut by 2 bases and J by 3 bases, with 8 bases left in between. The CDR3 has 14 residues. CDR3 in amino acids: CASSPNTANQPQHF. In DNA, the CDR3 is TGTGCCAGCTCACCAAATACAGCCAATCAGCCCCAGCATTTT.

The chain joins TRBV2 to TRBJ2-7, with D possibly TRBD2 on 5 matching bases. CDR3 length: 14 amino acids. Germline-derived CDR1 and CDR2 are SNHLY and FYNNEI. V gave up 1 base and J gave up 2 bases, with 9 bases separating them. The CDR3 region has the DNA TGTGCCAGCAGTGAAGGGCTAGCTACCTACGAGCAGTACTTC. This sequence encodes CASSEGLATYEQYF.

Here the CDR3 reads CASSEAAPGELFF. The CDR3 nucleotides read TGTGCCAGCAGTGAAGCCGCCCCCGGGGAGCTGTTTTTT. The genes are TRBV6-1 and TRBJ2-2, with unresolved D. Germline V gives CDR1 MNHNS, CDR2 SASEGT. The CDR3 consists of 13 residues. V lost 0 bases and J 6 bases, leaving 5 bases between the germline ends.

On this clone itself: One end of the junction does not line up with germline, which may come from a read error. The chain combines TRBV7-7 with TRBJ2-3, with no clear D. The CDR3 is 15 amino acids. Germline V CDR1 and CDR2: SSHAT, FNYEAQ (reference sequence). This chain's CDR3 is CASSLGLKSTDTQYF. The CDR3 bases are TGTGCTAGCAGCTTAGGCCTAAAGAGCACAGATACGCAGTATTTT.

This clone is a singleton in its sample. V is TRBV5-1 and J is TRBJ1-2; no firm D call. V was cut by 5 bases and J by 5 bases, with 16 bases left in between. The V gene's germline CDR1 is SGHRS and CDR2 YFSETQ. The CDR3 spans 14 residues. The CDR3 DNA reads TGCGCCAGCAGTCCCGAGGTGCAAGGGTATGGCTACACCTTC. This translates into CASSPEVQGYGYTF.

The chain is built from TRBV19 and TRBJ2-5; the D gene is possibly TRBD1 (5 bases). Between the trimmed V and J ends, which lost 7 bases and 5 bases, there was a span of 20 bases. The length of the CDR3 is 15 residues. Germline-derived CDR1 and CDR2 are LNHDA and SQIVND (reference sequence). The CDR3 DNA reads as TGTGCCAGTACCAAGGGGTTGTTGAGAGACGAGACCCAGTACTTC. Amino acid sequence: CASTKGLLRDETQYF.

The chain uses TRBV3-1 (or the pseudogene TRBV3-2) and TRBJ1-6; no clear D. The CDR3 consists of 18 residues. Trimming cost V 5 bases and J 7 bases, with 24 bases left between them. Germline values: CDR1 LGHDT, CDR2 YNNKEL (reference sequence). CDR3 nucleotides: TGTGCCAGCAGCGGAGCAGGAACAATTACTCCCAGGAATTCACCCCTCCACTTT. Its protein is CASSGAGTITPRNSPLHF.

For the CDR3, the DNA is TGTGCCAGCAAAGGAGGAGTAACTAACACTGAAGCTTTCTTT. Its protein is CASKGGVTNTEAFF. The chain joins TRBV2 to TRBJ1-1; D is unresolved. Germline values: CDR1 SNHLY, CDR2 FYNNEI. This CDR3 is 14 amino acids long. Trimming stripped 7 bases from V and 2 bases from J, with 14 bases between.

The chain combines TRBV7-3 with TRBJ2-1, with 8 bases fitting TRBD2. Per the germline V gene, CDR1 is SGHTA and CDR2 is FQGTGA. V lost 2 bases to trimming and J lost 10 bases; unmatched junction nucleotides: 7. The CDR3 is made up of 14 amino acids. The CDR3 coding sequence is TGTGCCAGCAGCTTAGCGGGGGGCGTTGGGGAGCAGTTCTTC. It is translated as CASSLAGGVGEQFF.

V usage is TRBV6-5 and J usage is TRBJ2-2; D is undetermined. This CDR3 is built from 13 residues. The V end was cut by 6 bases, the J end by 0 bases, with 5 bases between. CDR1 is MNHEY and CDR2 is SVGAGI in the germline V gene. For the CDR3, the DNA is TGTGCCAGCAGAGCCCCGAACACCGGGGAGCTGTTTTTT. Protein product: CASRAPNTGELFF.

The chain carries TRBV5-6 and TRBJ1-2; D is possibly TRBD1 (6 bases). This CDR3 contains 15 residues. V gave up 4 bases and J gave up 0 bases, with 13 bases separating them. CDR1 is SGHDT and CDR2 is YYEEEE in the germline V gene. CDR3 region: CASSAGTRANYGYTF. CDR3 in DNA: TGTGCCAGCAGCGCGGGGACAAGGGCTAACTATGGCTACACCTTC.

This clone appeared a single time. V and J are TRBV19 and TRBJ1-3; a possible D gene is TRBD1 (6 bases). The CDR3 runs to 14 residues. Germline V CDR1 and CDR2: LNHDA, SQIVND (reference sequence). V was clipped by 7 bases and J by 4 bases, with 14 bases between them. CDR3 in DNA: TGTGCCAGTACCCCTTTGGGGGCAGGAAACACCATATATTTT. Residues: CASTPLGAGNTIYF.

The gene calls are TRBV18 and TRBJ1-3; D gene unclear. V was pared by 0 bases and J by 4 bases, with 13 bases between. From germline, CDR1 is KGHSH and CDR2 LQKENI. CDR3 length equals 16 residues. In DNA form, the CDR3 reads TGTGCCAGCTCACCACCTTGGGTGTTCGACGGAAACACCATATATTTT. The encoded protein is CASSPPWVFDGNTIYF.

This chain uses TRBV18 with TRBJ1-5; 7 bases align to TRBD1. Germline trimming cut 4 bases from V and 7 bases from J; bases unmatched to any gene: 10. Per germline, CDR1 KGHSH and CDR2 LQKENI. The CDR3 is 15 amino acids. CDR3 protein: CASSLQHDRVQPQHF. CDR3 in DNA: TGTGCCAGCTCACTACAACACGACAGGGTCCAGCCCCAGCATTTT.

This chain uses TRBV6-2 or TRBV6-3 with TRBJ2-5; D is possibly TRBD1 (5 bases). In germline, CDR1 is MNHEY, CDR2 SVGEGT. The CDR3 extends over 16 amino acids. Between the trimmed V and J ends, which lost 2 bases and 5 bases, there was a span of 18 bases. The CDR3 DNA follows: TGTGCCAGCAGTTACGCATTCGACAGTCAGGAGGAGACCCAGTACTTC. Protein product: CASSYAFDSQEETQYF.

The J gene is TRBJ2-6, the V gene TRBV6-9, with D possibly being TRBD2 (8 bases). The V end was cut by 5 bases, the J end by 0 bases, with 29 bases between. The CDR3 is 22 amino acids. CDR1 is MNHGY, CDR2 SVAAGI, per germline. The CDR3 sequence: CASSPATGESAGVSSGANVLTF. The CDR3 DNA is TGTGCCAGCAGTCCAGCTACAGGGGAATCAGCGGGAGTGAGCTCTGGGGCCAACGTCCTGACTTTC.

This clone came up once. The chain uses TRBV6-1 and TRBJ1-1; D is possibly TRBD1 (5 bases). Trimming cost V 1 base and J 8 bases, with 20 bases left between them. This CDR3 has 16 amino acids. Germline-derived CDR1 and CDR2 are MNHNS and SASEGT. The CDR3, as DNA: TGTGCCAGCAGTGAAGGTCCAAGTTCCCAGGGAGCCGAAGCTTTCTTT. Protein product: CASSEGPSSQGAEAFF.

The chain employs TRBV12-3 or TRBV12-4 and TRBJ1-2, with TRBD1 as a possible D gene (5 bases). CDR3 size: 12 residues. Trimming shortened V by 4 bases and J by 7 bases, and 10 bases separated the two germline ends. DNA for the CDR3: TGTGCCAGCAGTTCGGGGGGTTCTGGCTACACCTTC. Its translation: CASSSGGSGYTF.

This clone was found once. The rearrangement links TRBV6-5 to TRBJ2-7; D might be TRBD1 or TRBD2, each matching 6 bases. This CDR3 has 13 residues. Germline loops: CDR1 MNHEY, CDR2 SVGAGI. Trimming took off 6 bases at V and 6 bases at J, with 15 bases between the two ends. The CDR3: CASRTGGRLEQYF. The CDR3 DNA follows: TGTGCCAGCAGAACTGGGGGGCGGCTCGAGCAGTACTTC.

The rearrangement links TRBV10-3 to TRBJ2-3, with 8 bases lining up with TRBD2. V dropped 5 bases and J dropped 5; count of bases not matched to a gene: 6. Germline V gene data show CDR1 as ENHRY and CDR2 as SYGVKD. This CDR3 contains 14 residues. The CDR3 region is CAISFPGGEDTQYF. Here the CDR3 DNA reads TGTGCCATCAGTTTCCCCGGGGGGGAAGATACGCAGTATTTT.

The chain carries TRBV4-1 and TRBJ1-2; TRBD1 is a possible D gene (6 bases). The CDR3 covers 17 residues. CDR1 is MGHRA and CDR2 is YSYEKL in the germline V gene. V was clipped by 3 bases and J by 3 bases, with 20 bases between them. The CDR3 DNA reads TGCGCCAGCAGCCAGTCGGGGGTTGTCAGGGGAGACTATGGCTACACCTTC. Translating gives CASSQSGVVRGDYGYTF.

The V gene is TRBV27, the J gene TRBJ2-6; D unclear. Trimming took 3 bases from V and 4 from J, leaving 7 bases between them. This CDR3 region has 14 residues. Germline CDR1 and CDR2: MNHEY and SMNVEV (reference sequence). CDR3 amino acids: CASSFNSGANVLTF. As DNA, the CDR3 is TGTGCCAGCAGTTTTAATTCCGGGGCCAACGTCCTGACTTTC.

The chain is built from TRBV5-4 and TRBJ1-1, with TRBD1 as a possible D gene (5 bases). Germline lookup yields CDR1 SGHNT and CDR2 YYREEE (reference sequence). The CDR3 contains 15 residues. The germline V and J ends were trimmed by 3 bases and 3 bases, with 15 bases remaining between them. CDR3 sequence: CASSSGERGDTEAFF. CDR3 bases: TGTGCCAGCAGCTCGGGGGAAAGAGGGGACACTGAAGCTTTCTTT.